This T cell receptor (beta chain) was found in a study of blood T cell repertoires in COVID-19. At the level of the study: Material from acute and convalescent COVID-19 was sourced from the United States, Italy and Spain.

The CDR3 loop spans 16 amino acids. After removal of 1 base from V and 2 bases from J, the junction contained 3 bases not matched to a gene. Germline V gene data show CDR1 as LGHNA and CDR2 as YNFKEQ. There are a few counts of this clone. Seattle-derived patients entered the study during active infection and were followed longitudinally. In the source study's methods: Reference gene primer amplification gave nucleated cell count estimates. Data came from immunoSEQ multiplex PCR; TCRdb stores just in-frame clones and leaves some out. V, J and clone size reflect that table, while D and trimming were determined from the DNA. The sample carries some 150,000 clones, 70% to 90% recorded once.

Sequencing was done on a sample of peripheral blood. This TCR was recovered from a woman aged 55-69 years with COVID-19, enrolled during active disease. The chain joins TRBV4-2 to TRBJ2-2, with 8 bases fitting TRBD2. The CDR3 region is CASSQGRGDNTGELFF. CDR3 bases: TGTGCCAGCAGCCAAGGGCGGGGGGATAACACCGGGGAGCTGTTTTTT.